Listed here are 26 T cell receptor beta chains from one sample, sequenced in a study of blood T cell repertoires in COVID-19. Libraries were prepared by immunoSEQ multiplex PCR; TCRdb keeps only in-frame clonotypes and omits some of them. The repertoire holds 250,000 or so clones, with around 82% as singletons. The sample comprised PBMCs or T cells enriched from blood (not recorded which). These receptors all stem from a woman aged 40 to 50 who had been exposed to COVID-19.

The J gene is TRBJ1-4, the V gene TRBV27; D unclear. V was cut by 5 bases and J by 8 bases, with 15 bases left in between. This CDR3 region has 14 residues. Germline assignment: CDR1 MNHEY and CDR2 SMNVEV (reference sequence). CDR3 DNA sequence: TGTGCCAGCAGTCCACTGCTCGGGTGGGAAAAACTGTTTTTT. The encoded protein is CASSPLLGWEKLFF.

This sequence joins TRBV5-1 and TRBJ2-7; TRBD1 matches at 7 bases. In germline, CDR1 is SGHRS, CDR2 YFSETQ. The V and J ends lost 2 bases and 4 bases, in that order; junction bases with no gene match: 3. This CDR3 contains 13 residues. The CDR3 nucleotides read TGCGCCAGCAGCTTCACAGGGGTTTACGAGCAGTACTTC. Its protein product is CASSFTGVYEQYF.

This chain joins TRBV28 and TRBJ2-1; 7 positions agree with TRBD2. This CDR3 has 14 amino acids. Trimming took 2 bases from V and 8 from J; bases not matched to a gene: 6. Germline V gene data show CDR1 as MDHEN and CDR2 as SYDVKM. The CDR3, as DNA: TGTGCCAGCAGTTTACTAAGCGGGGCCGATGAGCAGTTCTTC. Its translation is CASSLLSGADEQFF.

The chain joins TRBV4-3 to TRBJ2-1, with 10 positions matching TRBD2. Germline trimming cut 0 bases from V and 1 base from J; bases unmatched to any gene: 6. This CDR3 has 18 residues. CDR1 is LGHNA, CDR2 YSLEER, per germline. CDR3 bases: TGCGCCAGCAGCCAAGAGGTGGCTAGCGGGGGTTCCTACAATGAGCAGTTCTTC. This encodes CASSQEVASGGSYNEQFF.

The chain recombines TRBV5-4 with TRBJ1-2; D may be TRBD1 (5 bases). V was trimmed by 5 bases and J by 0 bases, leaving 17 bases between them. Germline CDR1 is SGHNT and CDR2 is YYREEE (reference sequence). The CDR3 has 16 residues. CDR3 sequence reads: CASRTQTGPSNYGYTF. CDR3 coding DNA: TGTGCCAGCAGAACACAAACAGGTCCCTCTAACTATGGCTACACCTTC.

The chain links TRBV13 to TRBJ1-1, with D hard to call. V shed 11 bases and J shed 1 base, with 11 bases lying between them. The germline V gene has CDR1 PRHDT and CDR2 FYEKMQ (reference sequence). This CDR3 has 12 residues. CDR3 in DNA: TGTGCCTGTACCCGGAGGAACACTGAAGCTTTCTTT. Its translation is CACTRRNTEAFF.

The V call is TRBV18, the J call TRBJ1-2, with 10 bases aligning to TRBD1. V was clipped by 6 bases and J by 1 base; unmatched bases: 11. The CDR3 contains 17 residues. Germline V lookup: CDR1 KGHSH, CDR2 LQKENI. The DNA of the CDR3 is TGTGCCAGCTCCCCCGGGACAGGGGAACTGGATAACTATGGCTACACCTTC. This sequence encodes CASSPGTGELDNYGYTF.

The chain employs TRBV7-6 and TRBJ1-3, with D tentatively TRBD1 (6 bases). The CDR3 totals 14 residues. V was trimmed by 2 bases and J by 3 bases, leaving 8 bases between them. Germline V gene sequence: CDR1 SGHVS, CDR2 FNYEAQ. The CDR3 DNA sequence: TGTGCCAGCAGCTTAAGAGGGGGTGGAAACACCATATATTTT. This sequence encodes CASSLRGGGNTIYF.

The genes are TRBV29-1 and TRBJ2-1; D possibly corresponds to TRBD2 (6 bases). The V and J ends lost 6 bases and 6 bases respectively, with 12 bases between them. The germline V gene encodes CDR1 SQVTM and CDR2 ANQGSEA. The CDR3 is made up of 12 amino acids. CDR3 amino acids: CSVHHSGNEQFF. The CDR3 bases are TGCAGCGTCCATCATAGCGGCAATGAGCAGTTCTTC.

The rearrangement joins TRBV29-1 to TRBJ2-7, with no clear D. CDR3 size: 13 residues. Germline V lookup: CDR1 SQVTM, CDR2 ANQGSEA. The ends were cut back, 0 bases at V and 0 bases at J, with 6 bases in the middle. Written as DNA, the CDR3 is TGCAGCGTTGAAGACCCCCTCTCCTACGAGCAGTACTTC. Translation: CSVEDPLSYEQYF.

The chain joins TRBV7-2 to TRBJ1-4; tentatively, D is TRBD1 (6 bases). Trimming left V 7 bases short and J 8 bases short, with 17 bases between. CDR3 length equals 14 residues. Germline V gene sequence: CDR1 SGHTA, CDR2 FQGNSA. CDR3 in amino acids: CASNFGGGSEKLFF. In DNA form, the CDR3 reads TGTGCCAGCAACTTTGGGGGCGGGAGCGAAAAACTGTTTTTT. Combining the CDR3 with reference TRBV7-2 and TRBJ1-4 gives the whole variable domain GAGVSQSPSNKVTEKGKDVELRCDPISGHTALYWYRQSLGQGLEFLIYFQGNSAPDKSGLPSDRFSAERTGGSVSTLTIQRTQQEDSAVYLCASNFGGGSEKLFFGSGTQLSVL.

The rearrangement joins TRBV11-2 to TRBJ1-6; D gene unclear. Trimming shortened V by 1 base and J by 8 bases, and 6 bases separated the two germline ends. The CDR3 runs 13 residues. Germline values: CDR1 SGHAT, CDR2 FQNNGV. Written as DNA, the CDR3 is TGTGCCAGCAGCTTAGCTCCTGATTCACCCCTCCACTTT. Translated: CASSLAPDSPLHF.

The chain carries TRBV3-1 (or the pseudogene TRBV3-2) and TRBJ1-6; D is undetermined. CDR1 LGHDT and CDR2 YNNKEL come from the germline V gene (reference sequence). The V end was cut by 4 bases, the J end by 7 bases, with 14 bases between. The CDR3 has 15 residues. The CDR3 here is CASSPKPHLNSPLHF. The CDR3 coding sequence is TGTGCCAGCAGCCCCAAGCCGCACCTGAATTCACCCCTCCACTTT.

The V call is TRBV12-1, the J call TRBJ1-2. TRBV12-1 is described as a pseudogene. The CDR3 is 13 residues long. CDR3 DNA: TGTGCCAGCAGCTTTCGGGGGTTCTACGGCTACACCTTC. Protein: CASSFRGFYGYTF.

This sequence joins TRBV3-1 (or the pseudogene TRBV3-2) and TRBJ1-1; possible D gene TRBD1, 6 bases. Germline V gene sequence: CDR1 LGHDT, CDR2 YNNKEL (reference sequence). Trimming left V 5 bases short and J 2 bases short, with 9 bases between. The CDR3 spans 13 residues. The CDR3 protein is CASSNRENTEAFF. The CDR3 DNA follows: TGTGCCAGCAGCAACAGGGAAAACACTGAAGCTTTCTTT.

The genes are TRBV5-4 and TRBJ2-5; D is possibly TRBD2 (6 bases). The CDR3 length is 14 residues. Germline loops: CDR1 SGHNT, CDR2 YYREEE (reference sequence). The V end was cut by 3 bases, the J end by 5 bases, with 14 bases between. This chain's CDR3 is CASSSPEGFETQYF. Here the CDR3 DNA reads TGTGCCAGCAGCTCCCCGGAGGGGTTTGAGACCCAGTACTTC.

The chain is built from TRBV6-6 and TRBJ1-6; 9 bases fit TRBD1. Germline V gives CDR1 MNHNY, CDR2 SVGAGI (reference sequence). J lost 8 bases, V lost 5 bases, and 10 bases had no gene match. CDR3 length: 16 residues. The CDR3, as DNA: TGTGCCAGCAGTGCCACAGGGGGCTCGATCGATTCACCCCTCCACTTT. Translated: CASSATGGSIDSPLHF.

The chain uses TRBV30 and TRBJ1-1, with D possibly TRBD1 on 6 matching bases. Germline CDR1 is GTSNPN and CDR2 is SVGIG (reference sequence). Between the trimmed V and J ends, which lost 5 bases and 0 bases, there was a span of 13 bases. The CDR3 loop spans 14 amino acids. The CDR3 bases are TGTGCCTGGTCCAGGGGACCTATGAACACTGAAGCTTTCTTT. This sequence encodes CAWSRGPMNTEAFF.

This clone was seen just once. In nucleotides, the CDR3 is TGCGCCAGCAGCCATGGGACTCAGGCGTCCGGGGAGCTGTTTTTT. It encodes CASSHGTQASGELFF. J is TRBJ2-2 and V is TRBV5-1; the D gene is possibly TRBD2 (6 bases). Trimming pared 4 bases from V and 6 bases from J, leaving 16 bases between. This CDR3 region has 15 residues. Germline CDR1 reads SGHRS; CDR2 reads YFSETQ.

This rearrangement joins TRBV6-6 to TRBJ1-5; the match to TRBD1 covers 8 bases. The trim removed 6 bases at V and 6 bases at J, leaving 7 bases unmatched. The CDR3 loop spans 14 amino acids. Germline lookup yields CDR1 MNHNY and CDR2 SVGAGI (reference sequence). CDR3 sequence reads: CASRTGALGQPQHF. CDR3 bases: TGTGCCAGCAGGACAGGGGCCCTAGGTCAGCCCCAGCATTTT.

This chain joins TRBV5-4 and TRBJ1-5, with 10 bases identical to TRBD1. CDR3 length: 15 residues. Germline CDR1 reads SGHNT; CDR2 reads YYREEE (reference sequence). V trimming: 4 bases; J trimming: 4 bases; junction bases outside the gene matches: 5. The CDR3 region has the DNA TGTGCCAGCAGCCGGGACAGGGGAACGAATCAGCCCCAGCATTTT. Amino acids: CASSRDRGTNQPQHF.

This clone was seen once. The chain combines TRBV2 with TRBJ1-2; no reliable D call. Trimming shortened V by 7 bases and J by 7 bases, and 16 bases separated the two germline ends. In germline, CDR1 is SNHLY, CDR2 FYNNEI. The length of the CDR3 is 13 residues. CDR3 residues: CASNLGGGTGYTF. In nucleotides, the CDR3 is TGTGCCAGCAACCTAGGAGGCGGCACTGGCTACACCTTC.

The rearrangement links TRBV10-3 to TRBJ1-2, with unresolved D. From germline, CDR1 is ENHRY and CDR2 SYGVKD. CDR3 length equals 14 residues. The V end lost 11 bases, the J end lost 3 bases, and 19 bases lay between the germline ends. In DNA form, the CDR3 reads TGTGCCTCAACCGGCGAGCGCGAGGACTATGGCTACACCTTC. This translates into CASTGEREDYGYTF.

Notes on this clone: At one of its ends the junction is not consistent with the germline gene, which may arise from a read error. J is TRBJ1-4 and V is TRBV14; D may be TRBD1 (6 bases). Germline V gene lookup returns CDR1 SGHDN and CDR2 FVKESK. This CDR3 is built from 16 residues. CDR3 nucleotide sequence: TGTGCCGGCAGCCATGGACAGTTCACAACTAATGAAAAACTGTTTTTT. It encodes CAGSHGQFTTNEKLFF.

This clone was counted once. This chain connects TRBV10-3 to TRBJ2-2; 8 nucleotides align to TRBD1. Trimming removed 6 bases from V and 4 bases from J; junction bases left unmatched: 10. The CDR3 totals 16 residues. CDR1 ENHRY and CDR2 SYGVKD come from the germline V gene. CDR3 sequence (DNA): TGTGCCATCAGGAGATCGGGACAGGACATCACCGGGGAGCTGTTTTTT. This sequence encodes CAIRRSGQDITGELFF.

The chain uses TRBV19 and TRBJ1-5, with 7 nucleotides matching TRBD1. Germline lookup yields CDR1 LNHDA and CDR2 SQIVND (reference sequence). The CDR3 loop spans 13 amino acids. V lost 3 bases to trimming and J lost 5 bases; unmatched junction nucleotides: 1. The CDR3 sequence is CASSIQGDQPQHF. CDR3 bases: TGTGCCAGTAGTATCCAGGGGGATCAGCCCCAGCATTTT.